These 21 T cell receptor beta chains were sequenced from one sample in a study of blood T cell repertoires in COVID-19. TCRdb keeps only in-frame clones here, not all; method: immunoSEQ multiplex PCR. The data hold fewer than 300,000 clones, with approximately 88% observed a single time. Material: peripheral blood. These receptors were collected from a man younger than 30 with active or convalescent COVID-19.

This chain links TRBV4-1 with TRBJ2-1; a weak D match, TRBD1 (6 bases). V was trimmed by 1 base and J by 8 bases, leaving 12 bases between them. The CDR3 runs to 14 residues. Germline-derived CDR1 and CDR2 are MGHRA and YSYEKL. The CDR3 DNA sequence: TGCGCCAGCAGCCAAGCAGGGGTCGTCTATGAGCAGTTCTTC. Translated, it gives CASSQAGVVYEQFF.

This clone was counted once. This chain joins TRBV4-1 and TRBJ2-1, with D tentatively TRBD2 (7 bases). CDR3 length equals 15 residues. Germline V CDR1 and CDR2: MGHRA, YSYEKL. V was pared by 2 bases and J by 5 bases, with 13 bases between. The CDR3 here is CASSQMGGGHNEQFF. CDR3 DNA: TGCGCCAGCAGCCAAATGGGGGGGGGCCACAATGAGCAGTTCTTC.

The chain joins TRBV4-2 to TRBJ1-5; D gene uncertain. Germline loops: CDR1 LGHNA, CDR2 YNFKEQ. V was cut by 0 bases and J by 0 bases, with 9 bases left in between. There are 16 residues in the CDR3. CDR3 sequence reads: CASSQDDGYSNQPQHF. CDR3 bases: TGTGCCAGCAGCCAAGATGACGGGTATAGCAATCAGCCCCAGCATTTT.

The chain uses TRBV2 and TRBJ1-2; TRBD1 agrees at 7 bases. From germline, CDR1 is SNHLY and CDR2 FYNNEI. This CDR3 comprises 14 residues. V lost 0 bases, J lost 4 bases, and 2 bases stayed unmatched. CDR3 nucleotide sequence: TGTGCCAGCAGTGAAGCTAGGGACAGCTATGGCTACACCTTC. Translating gives CASSEARDSYGYTF.

This chain connects TRBV4-3 to TRBJ1-1; D gene unclear. Deletions cut 1 base from V and 7 bases from J, with 7 bases between. Germline CDR1 and CDR2: LGHNA and YSLEER. The length of the CDR3 is 12 residues. CDR3 loop: CASSQGVGEAFF. The DNA for the CDR3 is TGCGCCAGCAGCCAAGGAGTTGGTGAAGCTTTCTTT.

The chain carries TRBV2 and TRBJ2-7; 9 bases agree with TRBD1. The CDR3 contains 14 residues. The V gene's germline CDR1 is SNHLY and CDR2 FYNNEI. With V trimmed by 6 bases and J by 2 bases, 5 bases remained unmatched. CDR3 bases: TGTGCCAGCAGGTCGGGACAGGGTCCCTACGAGCAGTACTTC. Translation gives CASRSGQGPYEQYF.

This clone was recorded only once. Written as DNA, the CDR3 is TGTGCCAGTAGTCCCGGGAGCCTATGGGATAATCAGCCCCAGCATTTT. It codes for CASSPGSLWDNQPQHF. V and J are TRBV19 and TRBJ1-5; unclear D gene. V was pared by 5 bases and J by 4 bases, with 18 bases between. Germline CDR1 LNHDA, CDR2 SQIVND (reference sequence). The length of the CDR3 is 16 residues.

The chain carries TRBV6-2 or TRBV6-3 and TRBJ2-2; D is possibly TRBD1 (6 bases). The CDR3 contains 13 residues. Trimming removed 5 bases at V and 7 bases at J, with 11 bases between. Germline V gene lookup returns CDR1 MNHEY and CDR2 SVGEGT. CDR3: CASSPTGYGELFF. The CDR3 DNA reads TGTGCCAGCAGTCCCACAGGGTACGGGGAGCTGTTTTTT.

The chain links TRBV13 to TRBJ2-7, with 9 bases matching TRBD1. V shed 5 bases and J 5 bases; nucleotides not matched to a gene: 4. Germline CDR1 PRHDT, CDR2 FYEKMQ (reference sequence). The CDR3 length is 13 residues. The CDR3 is CASSVQGAHEQYF. As DNA, the CDR3 is TGTGCCAGCAGCGTACAGGGGGCCCACGAGCAGTACTTC.

The chain uses TRBV7-3 and TRBJ1-1; weak D call: TRBD1 (6 bases). Trimming removed 5 bases from V and 4 bases from J, with 14 bases in between. The CDR3 length is 14 residues. Germline CDR1 and CDR2: SGHTA and FQGTGA. CDR3 protein: CASSPQGWGTEAFF. The CDR3 DNA sequence: TGTGCCAGCAGCCCCCAGGGGTGGGGCACTGAAGCTTTCTTT.

The chain employs TRBV14 and TRBJ2-7, with TRBD2 matching over 7 bases. This CDR3 is 15 amino acids long. The germline V gene encodes CDR1 SGHDN and CDR2 FVKESK. The V and J ends lost 0 bases and 4 bases, in that order; junction bases with no gene match: 6. The CDR3 DNA is TGTGCCAGCAGCCAAGATGAGCAGGGAGGGTACGAGCAGTACTTC. This codes for CASSQDEQGGYEQYF.

The chain joins TRBV12-3 or TRBV12-4 to TRBJ1-2, with a possible D match to TRBD1 (5 bases). Trimming removed 6 bases from V and 11 bases from J, with 19 bases in between. The CDR3 extends over 13 amino acids. This CDR3 is CASSPGERGTYTF. The DNA for the CDR3 is TGTGCCAGCAGCCCTGGAGAACGGGGGACTTACACCTTC.

The chain is built from TRBV6-1 and TRBJ1-4; 9 positions match TRBD1. V dropped 5 bases and J dropped 6; count of bases not matched to a gene: 7. The CDR3 length is 15 residues. Germline CDR1 MNHNS, CDR2 SASEGT. CDR3 sequence (DNA): TGTGCCAGCAGTCCCTACAGGGGGCTAGATGAAAAACTGTTTTTT. Its translation is CASSPYRGLDEKLFF.

The genes are TRBV11-2 and TRBJ2-1, with 8 bases fitting TRBD2. J gave up 4 bases and V 1 base, and 6 bases lay outside the gene matches. Germline values: CDR1 SGHAT, CDR2 FQNNGV. CDR3 length equals 16 residues. CDR3 protein: CASSLVTGGQYNEQFF. The CDR3 DNA reads as TGTGCCAGCAGCTTAGTGACGGGGGGGCAATACAATGAGCAGTTCTTC.

As regards this clone: Other DNA variants within this sample encode the same CDR3. V usage is TRBV6-5 and J usage is TRBJ1-5; 8 bases fit TRBD1. The length of the CDR3 is 14 residues. Germline loops: CDR1 MNHEY, CDR2 SVGAGI. The junction had 4 bases not matched to a gene; V was cut back by 6 bases and J by 3 bases. CDR3 sequence: CASRPTGVNQPQHF. The CDR3 DNA sequence: TGTGCCAGCAGACCGACAGGGGTCAATCAGCCCCAGCATTTT.

This clone was observed a single time. The J gene is TRBJ1-6, the V gene TRBV6-5; a weak D match, TRBD1 (6 bases). Trimming pared 0 bases from V and 8 bases from J, leaving 11 bases between. In germline, CDR1 is MNHEY, CDR2 SVGAGI. There are 15 residues in the CDR3. Written as DNA, the CDR3 is TGTGCCAGCAGTTACTCCGCAGGGGTCGATTCACCCCTCCACTTT. As protein: CASSYSAGVDSPLHF.

The chain combines TRBV20-1 with TRBJ2-1; 7 bases are a match to TRBD2. This CDR3 has 11 residues. J was trimmed by 15 bases and V by 5 bases; bases with no gene match: 10. Germline CDR1 is DFQATT and CDR2 is SNEGSKA (reference sequence). The CDR3 loop is CSASRGGNRFF. CDR3 sequence (DNA): TGCAGTGCTTCACGCGGGGGTAATCGGTTCTTC.

The chain joins TRBV12-5 to TRBJ1-5; D perhaps matches TRBD1 (6 bases). Per the germline V gene, CDR1 is LGHNT and CDR2 is FRNRAP. The ends were cut back, 5 bases at V and 7 bases at J, with 18 bases in the middle. The CDR3 covers 15 residues. The CDR3: CASGPTGSSMQPQHF. CDR3 in DNA: TGTGCTAGTGGTCCGACAGGTTCTTCTATGCAGCCCCAGCATTTT.

This clone was observed a few times. The chain is built from TRBV4-1 and TRBJ2-7, with 7 bases identical to TRBD1. The CDR3 length is 14 residues. Germline lookup yields CDR1 MGHRA and CDR2 YSYEKL. The ends lost 0 bases at V and 8 bases at J; junction bases unmatched: 7. Written as DNA, the CDR3 is TGCGCCAGCAGCCAAGATATAGGGGGCTTACAGCAGTACTTC. This gives the protein CASSQDIGGLQQYF.

The chain couples TRBV12-3 or TRBV12-4 to TRBJ2-1; 7 nucleotides match TRBD1. Trimming cost V 6 bases and J 9 bases; bases outside gene matches: 8. The CDR3 is made up of 13 amino acids. The CDR3 spells CASSQGVFSEQFF. For the CDR3, the DNA is TGTGCCAGCAGCCAGGGGGTATTTAGTGAGCAGTTCTTC.

The chain joins TRBV5-1 to TRBJ2-3; 8 bases line up with TRBD1. V shed 7 bases and J 2 bases; nucleotides not matched to a gene: 12. There are 16 residues in the CDR3. Germline V gives CDR1 SGHRS, CDR2 YFSETQ. Here the CDR3 reads CASDPAAGGNTDTQYF. Here the CDR3 DNA reads TGCGCCAGCGACCCCGCGGCAGGGGGCAACACAGATACGCAGTATTTT.